A single TCR beta chain is shown here with its context. Its matching antigen is unknown. The CDR3 regions of TCR beta were amplified from RNA transcripts. The HTBI primer set was used in a first-round RT-PCR of the TCR CDR3. MiXCR was run by TCRdb on the multiplex PCR reads, yielding one entry per CDR3 protein. The sample records some 180,000 distinct CDR3 sequences, about 17% being singletons. Graves' hyperthyroidism is called stable when ophthalmopathy does not progress within 18 months. Disease duration under 2 months; hyperthyroidism patients were aged 18 to 65. Fresh 10 ml peripheral blood yielded PBMCs. The data were obtained in a study of T cells in Graves' hyperthyroidism and ophthalmopathy. Findings of the study overall: Blood also carried most thyroid clonotypes expanded above 0.001.

The material sequenced was blood. This TCR came from a woman aged 45-59 years with Graves' hyperthyroidism.

In nucleotides, the CDR3 is TGTGCCAGCAGCTTTGGCTGGGGGAACACTGAAGCTTTCTTT. This translates into CASSFGWGNTEAFF. The gene calls are TRBV11-2 and TRBJ1-1, with no clear D. Germline V CDR1 and CDR2: SGHAT, FQNNGV. This CDR3 contains 14 residues. V was cut by 3 bases and J by 1 base, with 9 bases left in between.